Below are 31 T cell receptor beta chains sequenced from a single sample in a study of T cells in Graves' hyperthyroidism and ophthalmopathy. Researchers amplified the TCR beta CDR3 regions from RNA transcripts. TCR CDR3 regions were first amplified by RT-PCR with HTBI primers. TCRdb ran MiXCR on the multiplex PCR reads and lists one entry per CDR3 protein. Here the sample spans 500,000 to 650,000 distinct CDR3 sequences, approximately 15% being singletons. The sample consisted of blood. The receptors derive from a woman in her forties or fifties with Graves' ophthalmopathy.

This clonotype was detected many times. The J gene is TRBJ2-1, the V gene TRBV28; the D is unclear. Germline loops: CDR1 MDHEN, CDR2 SYDVKM. Between the trimmed V and J ends, which lost 5 bases and 2 bases, there was a span of 7 bases. This CDR3 has 13 residues. The CDR3 sequence: CASSPLAYNEQFF. In DNA, the CDR3 is TGTGCCAGCAGTCCACTGGCCTACAATGAGCAGTTCTTC. Filled out from reference TRBV28 and TRBJ2-1, the complete variable domain reads DVKVTQSSRYLVKRTGEKVFLECVQDMDHENMFWYRQDPGLGLRLIYFSYDVKMKEKGDIPEGYSVSREKKERFSLILESASTNQTSMYLCASSPLAYNEQFFGPGTRLTVL.

Many counts were recorded for this clonotype. V and J are TRBV12-3 or TRBV12-4 and TRBJ2-5; tentative D call: TRBD1 (5 bases). The CDR3 totals 13 residues. The ends were cut back, 5 bases at V and 3 bases at J, with 10 bases in the middle. CDR3 amino acids: CASSRGREETQYF. The CDR3 coding sequence is TGTGCCAGCAGTAGGGGCAGGGAAGAGACCCAGTACTTC.

The sample holds many counts of this clonotype. This sequence joins TRBV6-2 or TRBV6-3 and TRBJ2-1; D is possibly TRBD2 (6 bases). V lost 2 bases and J lost 0, with 11 bases in between. The V gene's germline CDR1 is MNHEY and CDR2 SVGEGT. CDR3 length: 16 residues. The CDR3 loop reads CASSYGRGLSYNEQFF. CDR3 DNA sequence: TGTGCCAGCAGTTACGGGCGGGGTCTCTCCTACAATGAGCAGTTCTTC.

This clonotype has only a few counts. V usage is TRBV3-1 and J usage is TRBJ2-2; tentative D call: TRBD1 (5 bases). The CDR3 sequence is 19 residues long. Germline V gene lookup returns CDR1 LGHDT and CDR2 YNNKEL (reference sequence). The V end lost 3 bases, the J end lost 5 bases, and 25 bases lay between the germline ends. The CDR3 DNA is TGTGCCAGCAGCCACCCCCGTACAGGCCGAAGTCTTGGTACCGGGGAGCTGTTTTTT. Protein product: CASSHPRTGRSLGTGELFF.

In the case of this clonotype: This clone may be a read error of a much larger clone one base away. The chain recombines TRBV12-3 or TRBV12-4 with TRBJ2-1, with TRBD2 matching over 8 bases. J gave up 4 bases and V 5 bases, and 13 bases lay outside the gene matches. The CDR3 runs 17 residues. In DNA, the CDR3 is TGTGCCAGCAGTGGGAGGGGCATAGCGGGAAGTTACAATGAGCAGTTCTTC. Residues: CASSGRGIAGSYNEQFF.

Notes on this clonotype: Given a much more abundant clone one base away, this may be a read error. The V and J genes are TRBV2 and TRBJ1-6; D may be TRBD1 (5 bases). The germline CDR1 and CDR2 sequences are SNHLY and FYNNEI. This CDR3 spans 14 amino acids. The CDR3 here is CGSSEVTANSPLHF. The CDR3 region has the DNA TGTGGCAGCAGTGAGGTGACAGCTAATTCACCCCTCCACTTT. The variable domain in full, with the rest retrieved from reference TRBV2 and TRBJ1-6, is EPEVTQTPSHQVTQMGQEVILRCVPISNHLYFYWYRQILGQKVEFLVSFYNNEISEKSEIFDDQFSVERPDGSNFTLKIRSTKLEDSAMYFCGSSEVTANSPLHFGNGTRLTVT.

This clonotype was observed at least ten times. CDR3 DNA sequence: TGTGCCAGCAGTTACGGTGGTAGGGGCGGGAGGGGAAACAATGAGCAGTTCTTC. Its protein product is CASSYGGRGGRGNNEQFF. The rearrangement joins TRBV6-6 to TRBJ2-1, with TRBD2 matching 9 bases. With V trimmed by 2 bases and J by 5 bases, 13 bases remained unmatched. The CDR3 is 18 amino acids. Germline V gene lookup returns CDR1 MNHNY and CDR2 SVGAGI (reference sequence).

In this sample, this clonotype turned up a few times. A read error may produce the germline difference seen at one junction end. The rearrangement links TRBV4-2 to TRBJ1-5; 7 positions match TRBD1. The length of the CDR3 is 15 residues. Per germline, CDR1 LGHNA and CDR2 YNFKEQ. The CDR3 DNA reads TGTGCCGGCAGCCAAACGACAGGGACCAATCAGCCCCAGCATTTT. Residues: CAGSQTTGTNQPQHF.

This clonotype was detected only once. J is TRBJ1-6 and V is TRBV9, with no clear D. Germline CDR1 SGDLS, CDR2 YYNGEE. CDR3 length equals 14 residues. Deletions cut 3 bases from V and 7 bases from J, with 11 bases between. The CDR3 bases are TGTGCCAGCAGCGCTCAGGTGGGCAATTCACCCCTCCACTTT. Translation gives CASSAQVGNSPLHF.

This clonotype was detected ten times or more. The rearrangement uses TRBV11-3 and TRBJ2-1, with D possibly matching TRBD2 (6 bases). The V gene's germline CDR1 is SGHNT and CDR2 YENEEA. The length of the CDR3 is 13 residues. V was cut by 2 bases and J by 11 bases, with 13 bases left in between. The CDR3 loop reads CASSLMVGGQQFF. DNA for the CDR3: TGTGCCAGCAGCTTAATGGTCGGGGGACAGCAGTTCTTC.

At least ten counts were recorded for this clonotype. The chain uses TRBV12-3 or TRBV12-4 and TRBJ1-4, with 9 bases lining up with TRBD1. The CDR3 covers 17 residues. V dropped 8 bases and J dropped 0; count of bases not matched to a gene: 10. The CDR3 DNA follows: TGTGCCAGCCGTTATAAGACAGGGGGAACAACTAATGAAAAACTGTTTTTT. The encoded protein is CASRYKTGGTTNEKLFF.

There are many counts of this clonotype. The chain links TRBV27 to TRBJ2-7; 11 bases line up with TRBD2. The CDR3 runs to 16 residues. V lost 5 bases to trimming and J lost 2 bases; unmatched junction nucleotides: 8. Germline CDR1 reads MNHEY; CDR2 reads SMNVEV (reference sequence). The CDR3 protein is CASSTLTSGRPYEQYF. The CDR3 DNA reads TGTGCCAGCAGTACCTTAACTAGCGGGAGACCCTACGAGCAGTACTTC.

This clonotype was observed a handful of times. The CDR3 nucleotides are TGTGCCAGCAGCTCCGGGACTAAAGAGACCCAGTACTTC. Translated, it gives CASSSGTKETQYF. V usage is TRBV7-2 and J usage is TRBJ2-5; 7 bases fit TRBD2. Germline V gene sequence: CDR1 SGHTA, CDR2 FQGNSA. V gave up 4 bases and J gave up 3 bases; unmatched junction bases: 2. The CDR3 sequence is 13 residues long.

This clonotype was counted only a few times. Mismatch with germline at one junction end may stem from a read error. V and J are TRBV10-3 and TRBJ2-3, with TRBD1 matching over 7 bases. Germline lookup yields CDR1 ENHRY and CDR2 SYGVKD. This CDR3 has 16 residues. The CDR3 reads CAINRDSSSSTDTQYF. DNA of the CDR3: TGTGCCATCAACCGGGACAGTTCCTCCTCCACAGATACGCAGTACTTT.

This clonotype was observed at least ten times. CDR3 coding DNA: TGTGCCTGGGAAAGGAGCTACGAGCAGTACTTC. It specifies CAWERSYEQYF. This rearrangement joins TRBV30 to TRBJ2-7; D call uncertain. CDR1 is GTSNPN and CDR2 is SVGIG in the germline V gene (reference sequence). This CDR3 region has 11 residues. V dropped 5 bases and J dropped 3 bases, with 8 bases sitting between them.

The table lists this clonotype with a few counts. V and J are TRBV12-3 or TRBV12-4 and TRBJ2-1; no reliable D call. CDR3 length: 10 amino acids. V was shortened by 5 bases and J by 10 bases, with 6 bases between the two germline ends. The CDR3 coding sequence is TGTGCCAGCAGTCGCCTAGAGCAGTTCTTC. Translation: CASSRLEQFF.

At least ten counts were recorded for this clonotype. The chain combines TRBV14 with TRBJ2-7; TRBD2 is a possible D gene (6 bases). The germline gives CDR1 SGHDN, CDR2 FVKESK. Trimming stripped 6 bases from V and 2 bases from J, with 14 bases between. This CDR3 comprises 14 residues. CDR3 in DNA: TGTGCCAGCAGAGGGACTTTGGAGACCTACGAGCAGTACTTC. It is translated as CASRGTLETYEQYF.

This clonotype was seen repeatedly, ten times or more. DNA for the CDR3: TGTGCCAGCAGTTACCGTAGGGCGGTTGTTGGCTATGAGCAGTTCTTC. Amino acid sequence: CASSYRRAVVGYEQFF. The chain recombines TRBV6-2 or TRBV6-3 with TRBJ2-1; the D is unclear. V gave up 2 bases and J gave up 8 bases, with 19 bases separating them. CDR1 is MNHEY, CDR2 SVGEGT, per germline. The CDR3 has 16 residues.

Many counts were recorded for this clonotype. The genes are TRBV28 and TRBJ2-7, with 8 positions matching TRBD1. Germline-derived CDR1 and CDR2 are MDHEN and SYDVKM. The ends lost 6 bases at V and 0 bases at J; junction bases unmatched: 7. The CDR3 loop spans 15 amino acids. This chain's CDR3 is CASSTDRGYSYEQYF. In DNA form, the CDR3 reads TGTGCCAGCAGCACAGACAGGGGCTACTCCTACGAGCAGTACTTC.

This clonotype was observed at least ten times. This chain joins TRBV11-2 and TRBJ2-1; no definite D call. There are 14 residues in the CDR3. Trimming took off 5 bases at V and 4 bases at J, with 12 bases between the two ends. Per germline, CDR1 SGHAT and CDR2 FQNNGV. As DNA, the CDR3 is TGTGCCAGCAGCCGAGGCGCAGCTTACAATGAGCAGTTCTTC. It is translated as CASSRGAAYNEQFF.

As DNA, the CDR3 is TGTGCCAGCTCACCACAAACCTACGAGCAGTACTTC. Its translation is CASSPQTYEQYF. The rearrangement joins TRBV18 to TRBJ2-7; D is unresolved. The CDR3 is 12 residues long. V gave up 1 base and J gave up 2 bases, with 3 bases separating them. Germline lookup yields CDR1 KGHSH and CDR2 LQKENI.

At least ten counts were recorded for this clonotype. J is TRBJ2-7 and V is TRBV11-3, with unresolved D. The V gene lost 0 bases and the J gene lost 1 base, with 7 bases spanning the gap. The CDR3 sequence is 14 residues long. From germline, CDR1 is SGHNT and CDR2 YENEEA. The CDR3 loop reads CASSLEMGSYEQYF. The CDR3 DNA reads as TGTGCCAGCAGCTTAGAAATGGGATCCTACGAGCAGTACTTC.

The rearrangement uses TRBV6-2 or TRBV6-3 and TRBJ1-5; maybe TRBD1 (6 bases). The germline V gene has CDR1 MNHEY and CDR2 SVGEGT. This CDR3 is built from 15 residues. With 2 bases removed from V and 4 bases from J, the gap between germline ends came to 12 bases. The CDR3 DNA sequence: TGTGCCAGCAGTTACACAGGGTCACGGAATCAGCCCCAGCATTTT. It encodes CASSYTGSRNQPQHF.

The chain carries TRBV15 and TRBJ2-3; D remains unclear. Germline CDR1 is LNHNV and CDR2 is YYDKDF (reference sequence). This CDR3 has 15 amino acids. Trimming took off 0 bases at V and 2 bases at J, with 9 bases between the two ends. Written as DNA, the CDR3 is TGTGCCACCAGCAGAGATGGAAAGGACACAGATACGCAGTATTTT. Its translation is CATSRDGKDTDTQYF.

This clonotype was seen repeatedly, ten times or more. The V and J genes are TRBV7-2 and TRBJ1-5; a weak D match, TRBD1 (6 bases). Germline-derived CDR1 and CDR2 are SGHTA and FQGNSA. V lost 3 bases and J lost 5, with 11 bases in between. CDR3 length equals 14 residues. The CDR3 nucleotides are TGTGCCAGCAGCTTCTCAGGGGATTATCAGCCCCAGCATTTT. This encodes CASSFSGDYQPQHF.

The rearrangement links TRBV20-1 to TRBJ2-2; D is perhaps TRBD2 (5 bases). Per germline, CDR1 DFQATT and CDR2 SNEGSKA (reference sequence). This CDR3 contains 13 residues. Between the trimmed V and J ends, which lost 2 bases and 7 bases, there was a span of 11 bases. CDR3 nucleotide sequence: TGCAGTGCTAGAATAGACTACGGCGGGGAGCTGTTTTTT. Translating gives CSARIDYGGELFF.

CDR3 DNA: TGTGCCAGCAGCTTCAGGACAGGGGATGACGAGCAGTACTTC. Amino acids: CASSFRTGDDEQYF. The V gene is TRBV5-4, the J gene TRBJ2-7, with 9 positions matching TRBD1. Germline loops: CDR1 SGHNT, CDR2 YYREEE (reference sequence). With 2 bases clipped from V and 5 bases from J, the junction kept 5 bases outside the gene matches. There are 14 residues in the CDR3.

This clonotype was recorded many times. This chain uses TRBV20-1 with TRBJ2-5, with 8 bases lining up with TRBD1. CDR3 length equals 12 residues. Germline V gives CDR1 DFQATT, CDR2 SNEGSKA (reference sequence). Losses at the gene ends were 5 bases for V and 4 bases for J; bases not matched to a gene: 3. The CDR3 bases are TGCAGTGCTGATGACAGGGGAGAGACCCAGTACTTC. It yields the protein CSADDRGETQYF.

This clonotype was seen a few times. The V gene is TRBV19, the J gene TRBJ2-5; D is unclear. CDR3 length equals 14 residues. Trimming took 3 bases from V and 2 from J, leaving 10 bases between them. Germline V gene sequence: CDR1 LNHDA, CDR2 SQIVND (reference sequence). CDR3 region: CASSIIALQETQYF. CDR3 nucleotides: TGTGCCAGTAGTATTATTGCACTGCAAGAGACCCAGTACTTC.

This clonotype came up many times. The CDR3 nucleotides are TGTGCCAGCAGCGGGAGGGCCGGCTCCTACAATGAGCAGTTCTTC. It encodes CASSGRAGSYNEQFF. The rearrangement uses TRBV5-4 and TRBJ2-1, with TRBD2 matching 7 bases. The CDR3 extends over 15 amino acids. J gave up 0 bases and V 4 bases, and 4 bases lay outside the gene matches. Germline V CDR1 and CDR2: SGHNT, YYREEE (reference sequence).

This clonotype was observed many times. The rearrangement joins TRBV3-1 to TRBJ2-1; D perhaps matches TRBD2 (5 bases). Per the germline V gene, CDR1 is LGHDT and CDR2 is YNNKEL (reference sequence). Trimming cost V 4 bases and J 2 bases, with 6 bases left between them. The CDR3 contains 13 residues. CDR3 sequence (DNA): TGTGCCAGCAGCCGGACTCCCTACAATGAGCAGTTCTTC. Translating gives CASSRTPYNEQFF.